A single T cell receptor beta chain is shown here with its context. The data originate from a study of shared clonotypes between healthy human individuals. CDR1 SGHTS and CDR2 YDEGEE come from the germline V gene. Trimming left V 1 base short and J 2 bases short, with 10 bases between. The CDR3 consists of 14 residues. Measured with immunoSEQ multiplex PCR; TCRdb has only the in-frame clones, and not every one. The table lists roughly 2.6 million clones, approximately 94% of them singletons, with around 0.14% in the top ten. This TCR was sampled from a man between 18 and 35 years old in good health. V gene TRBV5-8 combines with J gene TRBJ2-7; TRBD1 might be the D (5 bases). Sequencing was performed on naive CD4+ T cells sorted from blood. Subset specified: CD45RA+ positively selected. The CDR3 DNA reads TGTGCCAGCAGCTTGTACCAGGGCCCCTACGAGCAGTACTTC. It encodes CASSLYQGPYEQYF.